What follows are 20 T cell receptor beta chains derived from one specimen sequenced in a study of T cell changes during pregnancy in multiple sclerosis. The assay was immunoSEQ multiplex PCR, and TCRdb's table has in-frame clones only and misses some. Of 100,000 or so clones listed, 85% to 95% are singletons. The sample here was peripheral blood, taken in the first trimester of pregnancy. These receptors all stem from a female donor with multiple sclerosis, enrolled in a pregnancy study.

The V and J genes are TRBV9 and TRBJ1-2; no reliable D call. Germline V gives CDR1 SGDLS, CDR2 YYNGEE. This CDR3 comprises 15 residues. V lost 0 bases and J lost 1, with 10 bases in between. The CDR3 here is CASSVGGSINYGYTF. The CDR3 nucleotides read TGTGCCAGCAGCGTAGGCGGCAGTATTAACTATGGCTACACCTTC.

This clone was picked up one time. This chain connects TRBV5-1 to TRBJ2-5, with TRBD2 matching over 8 bases. Germline V gene sequence: CDR1 SGHRS, CDR2 YFSETQ. The V gene end was trimmed by 7 bases and the J gene end by 1 base; junction bases not matched to a gene: 9. The CDR3 has 15 amino acids. CDR3: CASGPGGGPQETQYF. The CDR3 nucleotides are TGCGCCAGCGGCCCGGGGGGGGGCCCCCAAGAGACCCAGTACTTC.

The chain joins TRBV2 to TRBJ2-7; D is perhaps TRBD1 (6 bases). V shed 7 bases and J shed 6 bases, with 10 bases lying between them. CDR1 is SNHLY, CDR2 FYNNEI, per germline. The CDR3 is 11 amino acids. This CDR3 is CASTRRGEQYF. DNA of the CDR3: TGTGCCAGCACTCGCAGGGGCGAGCAGTACTTC. Variable domain in full (rest from reference TRBV2 and TRBJ2-7): EPEVTQTPSHQVTQMGQEVILRCVPISNHLYFYWYRQILGQKVEFLVSFYNNEISEKSEIFDDQFSVERPDGSNFTLKIRSTKLEDSAMYFCASTRRGEQYFGPGTRLTVT.

V usage is TRBV9 and J usage is TRBJ1-4; D might be TRBD1 (6 bases). The V end lost 4 bases, the J end lost 7 bases, and 17 bases lay between the germline ends. The CDR3 covers 15 residues. Germline V gene lookup returns CDR1 SGDLS and CDR2 YYNGEE. This chain's CDR3 is CASSPSGGAAEKLFF. The CDR3 nucleotides are TGTGCCAGCAGCCCTAGCGGGGGCGCGGCTGAAAAACTGTTTTTT.

This sequence joins TRBV25-1 and TRBJ1-5; possible D gene TRBD1, 5 bases. The CDR3 runs to 17 residues. Germline V CDR1 and CDR2: MGHDK, SYGVNS. Trimming took off 1 base at V and 0 bases at J, with 13 bases between the two ends. Here the CDR3 reads CASSEFGGEDSNQPQHF. The CDR3 bases are TGTGCCAGCAGTGAATTCGGGGGGGAGGATAGCAATCAGCCCCAGCATTTT.

The CDR3 is CASTDMRSGANVLTF. The CDR3 DNA is TGTGCCAGTACAGACATGCGCTCTGGGGCCAACGTCCTGACTTTC. V gene TRBV2 combines with J gene TRBJ2-6; D is unresolved. This CDR3 is 15 amino acids long. CDR1 and CDR2 from the germline V gene are SNHLY and FYNNEI. Trimming took 9 bases from V and 0 from J, leaving 12 bases between them.

The CDR3 DNA follows: TGTGCCAGCAGTCCCGCAAACAGGGGGCTAGGCACAGATACGCAGTATTTT. This sequence encodes CASSPANRGLGTDTQYF. This sequence joins TRBV27 and TRBJ2-3; TRBD1 matches at 9 bases. Germline V lookup: CDR1 MNHEY, CDR2 SMNVEV (reference sequence). The trim removed 5 bases at V and 1 base at J, leaving 10 bases unmatched. The CDR3 spans 17 residues.

The chain recombines TRBV13 with TRBJ2-7; 12 nucleotides line up with TRBD2. V lost 4 bases to trimming and J lost 3 bases; unmatched junction nucleotides: 10. CDR3 length: 17 amino acids. Germline assignment: CDR1 PRHDT and CDR2 FYEKMQ (reference sequence). The CDR3 DNA is TGTGCCAGCAGCTCTCGGGGTCTAGCGGGGGGGATCTACGAGCAGTACTTC. It yields the protein CASSSRGLAGGIYEQYF.

This rearrangement joins TRBV5-1 to TRBJ2-7; TRBD1 matches at 7 bases. There are 13 residues in the CDR3. Losses at the gene ends were 4 bases for V and 5 bases for J; bases not matched to a gene: 6. Germline lookup yields CDR1 SGHRS and CDR2 YFSETQ. The CDR3 nucleotides are TGCGCCAGCAGCCGGGGACAGAAGGACGAGCAGTACTTC. Translated, it gives CASSRGQKDEQYF.

This chain connects TRBV5-1 to TRBJ2-3; possibly TRBD2 for D (6 bases). Deletions cut 2 bases from V and 3 bases from J, with 7 bases between. This CDR3 has 13 amino acids. Per germline, CDR1 SGHRS and CDR2 YFSETQ. Written as DNA, the CDR3 is TGCGCCAGCAGCTTTGGGAGGACAGATACGCAGTATTTT. Protein sequence: CASSFGRTDTQYF.

This sequence joins TRBV6-1 and TRBJ1-3; the D is unclear. Germline loops: CDR1 MNHNS, CDR2 SASEGT. CDR3 length equals 14 residues. Trimming removed 4 bases from V and 0 bases from J, with 7 bases in between. The CDR3 bases are TGTGCCAGCAGTGGAGGCTACTCTGGAAACACCATATATTTT. Translated: CASSGGYSGNTIYF.

The chain's CDR3 is CASSPRGGGGGANVLTF. The CDR3 nucleotides are TGTGCCAGCAGCCCCCGTGGAGGGGGCGGTGGGGCCAACGTCCTGACTTTC. This sequence joins TRBV13 and TRBJ2-6; D is possibly TRBD1 (7 bases). Germline V gene lookup returns CDR1 PRHDT and CDR2 FYEKMQ (reference sequence). The CDR3 sequence is 17 residues long. Trimming shortened V by 5 bases and J by 3 bases, and 17 bases separated the two germline ends. Combining the CDR3 with reference TRBV13 and TRBJ2-6 gives the whole variable domain AAGVIQSPRHLIKEKRETATLKCYPIPRHDTVYWYQQGPGQDPQFLISFYEKMQSDKGSIPDRFSAQQFSDYHSELNMSSLELGDSALYFCASSPRGGGGGANVLTFGAGSRLTVL.

V usage is TRBV19 and J usage is TRBJ2-7; 10 bases are a match to TRBD1. J was trimmed by 5 bases and V by 6 bases; bases with no gene match: 10. The CDR3 is 15 amino acids. The germline V gene has CDR1 LNHDA and CDR2 SQIVND (reference sequence). The CDR3 bases are TGTGCCAGTAGAGACCCGGGACAGGGGAGTAACGAGCAGTACTTC. It specifies CASRDPGQGSNEQYF.

The chain couples TRBV5-1 to TRBJ2-1; 7 nucleotides agree with TRBD2. From germline, CDR1 is SGHRS and CDR2 YFSETQ. The V segment lost 1 base and the J segment 7 bases; nucleotides outside the gene matches: 11. This CDR3 has 16 residues. This chain's CDR3 is CASSLTEGGSWNEQFF. The DNA for the CDR3 is TGCGCCAGCAGCTTGACAGAGGGAGGGAGCTGGAATGAGCAGTTCTTC.

The V and J genes are TRBV27 and TRBJ1-2; 8 nucleotides line up with TRBD1. The CDR3 is 12 amino acids. CDR1 MNHEY and CDR2 SMNVEV come from the germline V gene (reference sequence). The V and J ends lost 5 bases and 8 bases, in that order; junction bases with no gene match: 4. Written as DNA, the CDR3 is TGTGCCAGCAGTCAGGGGGCGCAGGGCTACACCTTC. It encodes CASSQGAQGYTF.

This clone appeared a single time. The gene calls are TRBV2 and TRBJ1-2, with D possibly TRBD1 on 5 matching bases. V shed 10 bases and J shed 4 bases, with 19 bases lying between them. This CDR3 is 14 amino acids long. Germline V gene lookup returns CDR1 SNHLY and CDR2 FYNNEI. In DNA form, the CDR3 reads TGTGCCACAGCCTCAGGGATCTTTAGCTATGGCTACACCTTC. Its protein is CATASGIFSYGYTF.

This clone has more than one count but fewer than ten. The chain uses TRBV4-2 and TRBJ2-3; D not certain. Germline V lookup: CDR1 LGHNA, CDR2 YNFKEQ. V shed 0 bases and J shed 2 bases, with 6 bases lying between them. The CDR3 loop spans 14 amino acids. CDR3 nucleotides: TGTGCCAGCAGCCAAGAGGCCCTCACAGATACGCAGTATTTT. Residues: CASSQEALTDTQYF.

The rearrangement uses TRBV10-2 and TRBJ1-2; D possibly corresponds to TRBD1 (5 bases). This CDR3 is built from 12 residues. Germline lookup yields CDR1 WSHSY and CDR2 SAAADI. V shed 4 bases and J shed 4 bases, with 7 bases lying between them. As DNA, the CDR3 is TGCGCCAGCAGTGCCGACAGCTATGGCTACACCTTC. This gives the protein CASSADSYGYTF.

This chain joins TRBV10-3 and TRBJ1-1; maybe TRBD1 (5 bases). CDR1 ENHRY and CDR2 SYGVKD come from the germline V gene. CDR3 size: 16 residues. Trimming removed 6 bases at V and 5 bases at J, with 22 bases between. CDR3 residues: CAIRILGGADRTEAFF. CDR3 bases: TGTGCCATCAGAATTTTGGGAGGGGCAGATCGGACTGAAGCTTTCTTT.

The V call is TRBV7-9, the J call TRBJ1-1; TRBD1 matches at 7 bases. CDR1 and CDR2 (germline): SEHNR, FQNEAQ (reference sequence). V lost 3 bases and J lost 7; bases outside the gene matches: 2. CDR3 size: 12 residues. Here the CDR3 DNA reads TGTGCCAGCAGCTTCGGGGACAGTGAAGCTTTCTTT. It is translated as CASSFGDSEAFF.